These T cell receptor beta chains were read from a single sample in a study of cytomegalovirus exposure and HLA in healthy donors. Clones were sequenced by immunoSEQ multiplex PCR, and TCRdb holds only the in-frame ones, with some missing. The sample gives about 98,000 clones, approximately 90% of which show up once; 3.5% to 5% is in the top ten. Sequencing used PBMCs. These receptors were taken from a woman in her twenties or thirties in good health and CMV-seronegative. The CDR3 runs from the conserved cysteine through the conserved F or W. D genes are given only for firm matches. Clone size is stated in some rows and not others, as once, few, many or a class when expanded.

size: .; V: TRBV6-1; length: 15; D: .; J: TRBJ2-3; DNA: TGTGCCAGCAGCATGGACAGCACTAGCACAGATACGCAGTATTTT; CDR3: CASSMDSTSTDTQYF
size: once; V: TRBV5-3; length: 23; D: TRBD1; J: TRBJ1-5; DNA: TGTGCCAGAAGCTTGGGTCGGATCGGTACGTTGGGACAGGGGTGTTGGGGCAATCAGCCCCAGCATTTT; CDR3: CARSLGRIGTLGQGCWGNQPQHF
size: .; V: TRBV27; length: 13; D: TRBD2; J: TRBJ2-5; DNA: TGTGCCAGCAGCCCGGGAGGGGTTGGGACCCAGTACTTC; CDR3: CASSPGGVGTQYF
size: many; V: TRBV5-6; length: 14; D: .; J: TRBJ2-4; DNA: TGTGCCAGCAGCCTCAGTTTAGCCAAAAACATTCAGTACTTC; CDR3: CASSLSLAKNIQYF
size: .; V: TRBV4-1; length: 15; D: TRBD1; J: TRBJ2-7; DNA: TGCGCCAGCAGCCGCGGACAGGGGGAGGGCTACGAGCAGTACTTC; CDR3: CASSRGQGEGYEQYF
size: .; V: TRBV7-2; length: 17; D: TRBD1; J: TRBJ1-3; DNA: TGTGCCAGCAGCCTCCTCCCCGCCGGGACAGCAGGAAACACCATATATTTT; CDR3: CASSLLPAGTAGNTIYF
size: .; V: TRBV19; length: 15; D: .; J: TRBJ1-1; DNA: .; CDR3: CASTSGQLMNTEAFF
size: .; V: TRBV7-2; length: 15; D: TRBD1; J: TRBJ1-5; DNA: TGTGCCAGCAGCTCCCGGACAGGGGGCAATCAGCCCCAGCATTTT; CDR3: CASSSRTGGNQPQHF
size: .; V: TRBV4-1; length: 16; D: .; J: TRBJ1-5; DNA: TGCGCCAGCAGCCACCGATGGGGGGTCCCGGGTCAGCCCCAGCATTTT; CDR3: CASSHRWGVPGQPQHF
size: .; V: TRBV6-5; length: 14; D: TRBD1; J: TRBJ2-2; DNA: TGTGCCATCGGTCGGGACAGGAACACCGGGGAGCTGTTTTTT; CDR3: CAIGRDRNTGELFF